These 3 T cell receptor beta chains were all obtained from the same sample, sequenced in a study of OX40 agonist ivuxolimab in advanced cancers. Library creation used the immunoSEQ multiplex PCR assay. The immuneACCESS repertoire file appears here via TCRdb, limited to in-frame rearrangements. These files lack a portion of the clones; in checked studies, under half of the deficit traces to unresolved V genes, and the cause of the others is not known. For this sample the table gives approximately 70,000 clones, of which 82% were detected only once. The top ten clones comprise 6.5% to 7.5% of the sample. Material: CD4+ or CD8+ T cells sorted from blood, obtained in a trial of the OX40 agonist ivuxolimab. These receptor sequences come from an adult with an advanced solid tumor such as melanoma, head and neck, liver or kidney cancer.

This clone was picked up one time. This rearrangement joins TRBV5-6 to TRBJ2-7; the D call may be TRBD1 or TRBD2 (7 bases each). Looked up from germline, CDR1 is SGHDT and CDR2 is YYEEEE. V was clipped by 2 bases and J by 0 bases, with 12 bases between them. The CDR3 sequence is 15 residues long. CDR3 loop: CASSLAGQSSYEQYF. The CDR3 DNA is TGTGCCAGCAGCTTAGCGGGACAGAGCTCCTACGAGCAGTACTTC.

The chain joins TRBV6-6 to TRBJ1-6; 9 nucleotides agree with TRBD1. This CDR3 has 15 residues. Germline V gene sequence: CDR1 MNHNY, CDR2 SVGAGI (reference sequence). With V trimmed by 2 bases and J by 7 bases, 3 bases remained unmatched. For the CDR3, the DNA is TGTGCCAGCAGTTACCTACAGGGGGCAAATTCACCCCTCCACTTT. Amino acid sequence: CASSYLQGANSPLHF.

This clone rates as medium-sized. DNA of the CDR3: TGTGCCAGCAGCTTAGCGTCAGGCGGAAGGTCCGGGGAGCTGTTTTTT. It is translated as CASSLASGGRSGELFF. V usage is TRBV11-2 and J usage is TRBJ2-2; the D is unclear. From germline, CDR1 is SGHAT and CDR2 FQNNGV. This CDR3 region has 16 residues. V was shortened by 1 base and J by 6 bases, with 15 bases between the two germline ends.